The 17 T cell receptor beta chains presented below share a single source sample, sequenced in a study of OX40 agonist ivuxolimab in advanced cancers. Measured with immunoSEQ multiplex PCR; TCRdb has only the in-frame clones, and not every one. The sample holds about 82,000 clones, 75% to 95% seen once. Specimen: CD4+ or CD8+ T cells sorted from blood, collected in a trial of the OX40 agonist ivuxolimab. These receptors were collected from an adult with an advanced solid tumor such as melanoma, head and neck, liver or kidney cancer.

V and J are TRBV4-1 and TRBJ2-3; the D call may be TRBD1 or TRBD2 (5 bases each). CDR1 MGHRA and CDR2 YSYEKL come from the germline V gene. The CDR3 loop spans 13 amino acids. Trimming cost V 1 base and J 7 bases, with 9 bases left between them. CDR3 residues: CASSQVGENTQYF. CDR3 nucleotides: TGCGCCAGCAGCCAAGTAGGGGAGAATACGCAGTATTTT.

This chain links TRBV28 with TRBJ2-1, with a possible D match to TRBD2 (6 bases). The CDR3 contains 15 residues. Trimming pared 6 bases from V and 7 bases from J, leaving 19 bases between. CDR1 and CDR2 (germline): MDHEN, SYDVKM. The CDR3: CASSSQRVGRNEQFF. The DNA of the CDR3 is TGTGCCAGCAGCTCCCAGCGGGTAGGAAGGAATGAGCAGTTCTTC.

This rearrangement joins TRBV28 to TRBJ1-2; 8 bases line up with TRBD1. V shed 2 bases, J shed 0 bases, and the junction held 5 bases outside the gene matches. CDR3 length equals 16 residues. Germline CDR1 and CDR2: MDHEN and SYDVKM. This CDR3 reads CASSLRAGGSNYGYTF. The CDR3 nucleotides are TGTGCCAGCAGTTTAAGGGCAGGGGGCTCTAACTATGGCTACACCTTC.

V is TRBV7-2 and J is TRBJ1-1; D gene unclear. The CDR3 sequence is 15 residues long. Germline CDR1 and CDR2: SGHTA and FQGNSA. Trimming took 1 base from V and 0 from J, leaving 9 bases between them. CDR3 residues: CASSLGTGLNTEAFF. CDR3 DNA: TGTGCCAGCAGCTTAGGTACCGGATTGAACACTGAAGCTTTCTTT.

The gene calls are TRBV19 and TRBJ1-3; D not certain. The germline V gene has CDR1 LNHDA and CDR2 SQIVND (reference sequence). There are 14 residues in the CDR3. V was clipped by 5 bases and J by 3 bases, with 11 bases between them. The CDR3 spells CASSPPLDGNTIYF. The CDR3 DNA is TGTGCCAGTAGTCCCCCTTTAGATGGAAACACCATATATTTT.

This chain's CDR3 is CASSLGIGANSPLHF. The CDR3, as DNA: TGCGCCAGCAGCTTGGGCATAGGGGCTAATTCACCCCTCCACTTT. J is TRBJ1-6 and V is TRBV5-1; weak D call: TRBD1 (5 bases). Germline-derived CDR1 and CDR2 are SGHRS and YFSETQ. V gave up 0 bases and J gave up 6 bases, with 10 bases separating them. The CDR3 consists of 15 residues.

The chain has TRBV5-4 and TRBJ1-1; 7 bases line up with TRBD1. Germline assignment: CDR1 SGHNT and CDR2 YYREEE (reference sequence). The CDR3 spans 14 residues. V lost 4 bases and J lost 6; bases outside the gene matches: 9. CDR3 nucleotide sequence: TGTGCCAGCAGCGTGGGACAGACGTTTGCTGAAGCTTTCTTT. This sequence encodes CASSVGQTFAEAFF.

The V gene is TRBV5-1, the J gene TRBJ1-2; D remains unclear. V lost 0 bases to trimming and J lost 7 bases, with 7 bases between them. The CDR3 is made up of 12 amino acids. Germline V gene sequence: CDR1 SGHRS, CDR2 YFSETQ. The CDR3 nucleotides read TGCGCCAGCAGCTTGGTGGGATTTGGCTACACCTTC. Protein product: CASSLVGFGYTF.

The chain combines TRBV28 with TRBJ1-5, with D perhaps matching TRBD1 (6 bases). Germline assignment: CDR1 MDHEN and CDR2 SYDVKM. CDR3 size: 16 residues. V was trimmed by 1 base and J by 1 base, leaving 11 bases between them. This CDR3 is CASSLFRGASNQPQHF. CDR3 sequence (DNA): TGTGCCAGCAGTTTATTTAGGGGGGCGAGCAATCAGCCCCAGCATTTT. The entire variable domain, with the rest obtained from reference TRBV28 and TRBJ1-5, is as follows: DVKVTQSSRYLVKRTGEKVFLECVQDMDHENMFWYRQDPGLGLRLIYFSYDVKMKEKGDIPEGYSVSREKKERFSLILESASTNQTSMYLCASSLFRGASNQPQHFGDGTRLSIL.

The V call is TRBV2, the J call TRBJ1-5; D not certain. The CDR3 has 15 residues. CDR1 is SNHLY and CDR2 is FYNNEI in the germline V gene. V shed 4 bases and J shed 2 bases, with 12 bases lying between them. This chain's CDR3 is CASSVQVLGNQPQHF. The CDR3 DNA follows: TGTGCCAGCAGTGTACAAGTCTTAGGCAATCAGCCCCAGCATTTT.

The chain employs TRBV7-9 and TRBJ1-1; D may be TRBD1 (5 bases). V was pared by 2 bases and J by 1 base, with 5 bases between. The germline V gene has CDR1 SEHNR and CDR2 FQNEAQ (reference sequence). This CDR3 has 13 residues. The CDR3 here is CASSLQGNTEAFF. The CDR3 DNA reads TGTGCCAGCAGCTTACAGGGGAACACTGAAGCTTTCTTT.

The chain links TRBV19 to TRBJ1-5; tentatively, D is TRBD1 (6 bases). V gave up 5 bases and J gave up 6 bases, with 14 bases separating them. The CDR3 is made up of 14 amino acids. Germline CDR1 and CDR2: LNHDA and SQIVND (reference sequence). In DNA form, the CDR3 reads TGTGCCAGTAGTTCCAGGGGAGTGGGTCAGCCCCAGCATTTT. Residues: CASSSRGVGQPQHF.

This rearrangement joins TRBV6-6 to TRBJ2-1, with TRBD2 matching over 12 bases. This CDR3 region has 15 residues. The V segment lost 2 bases and the J segment 5 bases; nucleotides outside the gene matches: 1. The germline gives CDR1 MNHNY, CDR2 SVGAGI (reference sequence). This CDR3 is CASSYGTSGHNEQFF. The CDR3 DNA follows: TGTGCCAGCAGTTACGGGACTAGCGGGCACAATGAGCAGTTCTTC.

The gene calls are TRBV7-2 and TRBJ2-2; 9 bases agree with TRBD1. V dropped 6 bases and J dropped 7; count of bases not matched to a gene: 12. The germline V gene has CDR1 SGHTA and CDR2 FQGNSA. The CDR3 runs 16 residues. CDR3: CASRFRGTGLFGELFF. CDR3 in DNA: TGTGCCAGCAGATTTAGGGGGACAGGGTTGTTCGGGGAGCTGTTTTTT.

V is TRBV18 and J is TRBJ2-7, with a possible D match to TRBD2 (6 bases). The V end lost 3 bases, the J end lost 2 bases, and 11 bases lay between the germline ends. The V gene's germline CDR1 is KGHSH and CDR2 LQKENI. The CDR3 length is 14 residues. The CDR3 DNA reads TGTGCCAGCTCACCCGGGGGAGGAACCTACGAGCAGTACTTC. Translating it yields CASSPGGGTYEQYF.

The chain joins TRBV5-8 to TRBJ1-3; D gene uncertain. This CDR3 has 15 residues. From germline, CDR1 is SGHTS and CDR2 YDEGEE. V dropped 0 bases and J dropped 0 bases, with 7 bases sitting between them. The CDR3 region is CASSLGFDSGNTIYF. In nucleotides, the CDR3 is TGTGCCAGCAGCTTGGGGTTCGACTCTGGAAACACCATATATTTT.

To note about this clone: Other DNA sequences within the sample encode an identical CDR3. This sequence joins TRBV4-1 and TRBJ2-1; D not certain. Trimming took 0 bases from V and 1 from J, leaving 7 bases between them. CDR1 is MGHRA, CDR2 YSYEKL, per germline. The CDR3 contains 15 residues. CDR3: CASSQDVGSYNEQFF. Here the CDR3 DNA reads TGCGCCAGCAGCCAAGATGTAGGGTCCTACAATGAGCAGTTCTTC.